Shown below are 6 T cell receptor beta chains from a single sample sequenced in a study of T cells in Graves' hyperthyroidism and ophthalmopathy. Researchers amplified the TCR beta CDR3 regions from RNA transcripts. HTBI primers were used for first-round RT-PCR of the TCR CDR3. One entry per CDR3 protein, called by TCRdb with MiXCR from the multiplex PCR reads. The sample has more than 300,000 distinct CDR3 sequences; around 14% are singletons. Sequencing input: blood. Source of these receptors: a woman in her sixties with Graves' hyperthyroidism.

The rearrangement joins TRBV27 to TRBJ2-6, with D possibly TRBD2 on 6 matching bases. Germline V gives CDR1 MNHEY, CDR2 SMNVEV (reference sequence). Trimming stripped 4 bases from V and 4 bases from J, with 14 bases between. CDR3 length: 16 amino acids. In DNA form, the CDR3 reads TGTGCCAGCAGTTCCTCCCGCGGGGTCGGGGCCAACGTCCTGACTTTC. It codes for CASSSSRGVGANVLTF. The complete variable domain, with remaining parts taken from reference TRBV27 and TRBJ2-6, reads EAQVTQNPRYLITVTGKKLTVTCSQNMNHEYMSWYRQDPGLGLRQIYYSMNVEVTDKGDVPEGYKVSRKEKRNFPLILESPSPNQTSLYFCASSSSRGVGANVLTFGAGSRLTVL.

This clonotype has just a few counts. The V gene is TRBV20-1, the J gene TRBJ2-2; D is possibly TRBD1 (6 bases). The CDR3 extends over 16 amino acids. The germline gives CDR1 DFQATT, CDR2 SNEGSKA (reference sequence). Between the trimmed V and J ends, which lost 3 bases and 6 bases, there was a span of 20 bases. The CDR3 is CSARALGQLGAGELFF. The CDR3 DNA is TGCAGTGCTAGGGCCCTGGGACAACTAGGGGCCGGGGAGCTGTTTTTT.

This clonotype was counted only a few times. The chain carries TRBV6-1 and TRBJ2-5; D is uncertain. Germline lookup yields CDR1 MNHNS and CDR2 SASEGT. The CDR3 sequence is 14 residues long. The ends were cut back, 4 bases at V and 4 bases at J, with 13 bases in the middle. CDR3 nucleotide sequence: TGTGCCAGCAGTGCGACCAGAGCGTCAGAGACCCAGTACTTC. Amino acids: CASSATRASETQYF.

This clonotype was seen a handful of times. CDR3 in DNA: TGTGCCTGGAGTGGTGTTAGCGGCGCCGGGGAGCTGTTTTTT. The encoded protein is CAWSGVSGAGELFF. The chain uses TRBV30 and TRBJ2-2; maybe TRBD2 (6 bases). CDR1 and CDR2 from the germline V gene are GTSNPN and SVGIG (reference sequence). The V end was cut by 1 base, the J end by 6 bases, with 12 bases between. This CDR3 is built from 14 residues. Combining the CDR3 with reference TRBV30 and TRBJ2-2 gives the whole variable domain SQTIHQWPATLVQPVGSPLSLECTVEGTSNPNLYWYRQAAGRGLQLLFYSVGIGQISSEVPQNLSASRPQDRQFILSSKKLLLSDSGFYLCAWSGVSGAGELFFGEGSRLTVL.

Points on this clonotype: One end of the junction fails to match germline, which may point to a read error. V is TRBV7-9 and J is TRBJ2-1, with 14 bases that match TRBD2. The CDR3 sequence is 17 residues long. Germline V gives CDR1 SEHNR, CDR2 FQNEAQ (reference sequence). CDR3 loop: CASSPHGLAGGYNEQSF. In nucleotides, the CDR3 is TGTGCCAGCAGCCCGCATGGACTAGCGGGAGGATACAATGAGCAGTCCTTC.

This clonotype was picked up many times. The chain has TRBV2 and TRBJ2-2, with D maybe TRBD2 (5 bases). The V gene's germline CDR1 is SNHLY and CDR2 FYNNEI. This CDR3 spans 15 amino acids. V dropped 7 bases and J dropped 4 bases, with 16 bases sitting between them. CDR3 residues: CASTPRGAGTGELFF. DNA of the CDR3: TGTGCCAGCACCCCCCGGGGAGCAGGCACCGGGGAGCTGTTTTTT.